This T cell receptor (beta chain) appears in the sequencing data of a study of blood T cell dynamics during melanoma immunotherapy. Study background: Standard first-line treatment here was pembrolizumab or nivolumab plus ipilimumab in metastatic melanoma.

The time point was: pre-treatment baseline. DNA loading was fixed at 350 ng for all bulk PBMC samples. This table comes from immunoSEQ multiplex PCR, and its TCRdb copy is limited to in-frame clones, with some not included. Of roughly 11,000 clones listed, 70% to 90% are singletons. The CDR3 has 15 residues. The germline V gene encodes CDR1 SGHDN and CDR2 FVKESK. After removal of 4 bases from V and 2 bases from J, the junction contained 6 bases not matched to a gene. The source is a human donor with melanoma. The chain links TRBV14 to TRBJ2-7, with 9 bases identical to TRBD2. The specimen comprised blood, sampled from a patient treated with checkpoint blockade. CDR3 sequence reads: CASSLPGLAAYEQYF. CDR3 sequence (DNA): TGTGCCAGCAGCCTCCCGGGACTAGCAGCCTACGAGCAGTACTTC.